This T cell receptor (beta chain) originates from a study of cytomegalovirus exposure and HLA in healthy donors. Germline trimming cut 0 bases from V and 0 bases from J; bases unmatched to any gene: 8. Germline loops: CDR1 SGHRS, CDR2 YFSETQ. The CDR3 contains 19 residues. The PCR made use of 60 Vbeta and 13 Jbeta primers. Sequencing used immunoSEQ multiplex PCR; TCRdb keeps in-frame clones, though not all of them. Here the sample table reports approximately 180,000 clones. Source material: PBMCs. The chain couples TRBV5-1 to TRBJ2-6, with TRBD1 identical over 8 bases. The receptor was isolated from a man younger than 45 in good health and CMV-seronegative. CDR3 DNA sequence: TGCGCCAGCAGCTTGGTTAGTGGACAGGGACCCTCTGGGGCCAACGTCCTGACTTTC. It yields the protein CASSLVSGQGPSGANVLTF.